This T cell receptor (beta chain) comes out of a study of regulatory T cells in long-lasting Graves disease. This sample's time point: newly diagnosed GD, antithyroid drugs for less than 3 months. TCR sequences were obtained from RNA taken from PBMCs. All patients originated from an endocrinology department located in Xi'an, China. CDR3 length: 18 residues. The V end lost 3 bases, the J end lost 0 bases, and 18 bases lay between the germline ends. Germline-derived CDR1 and CDR2 are MGHRA and YSYEKL. Study results and limitations: TRBV28, TRBJ1-2 and TRBJ2-5 were favored in persistent disease. Those with persistent Graves' had less TCR diversity than newly diagnosed patients.

Concerning this clonotype itself: The antigen remains undetermined.

CDR3-region Arm-PCR and iRepertoire HTBI primers produced the TCR beta libraries. TCRdb fed the multiplex PCR reads into MiXCR, producing one record per CDR3 protein. The data contain roughly 420,000 distinct CDR3 sequences, approximately 16% of them singletons. This sample also appeared in a second study, on T cells in Graves' hyperthyroidism and ophthalmopathy. That paper adds: The TCR CDR3 was amplified in a first-round RT-PCR using the HTBI primer set.

J is TRBJ1-5 and V is TRBV4-1; a possible D gene is TRBD1 (5 bases). The source of this sequence is a young woman with Graves disease. Specimen: peripheral blood mononuclear cells (PBMCs), collected at new diagnosis, from a patient treated with antithyroid drugs. The CDR3 coding sequence is TGCGCCAGCAGCCAGGGGGGGAGGGAGAGCTATAGCAATCAGCCCCAGCATTTT. Translation gives CASSQGGRESYSNQPQHF.